A single sample is the source of the 6 T cell receptor beta chains below, sequenced in a study of shared clonotypes between healthy human individuals. Some clones are missing from TCRdb's copy, which holds only in-frame ones; the method was immunoSEQ multiplex PCR. Here the sample spans about 460,000 clones, roughly 80% being singletons. Sequencing used PBMCs. The receptors shown here come from a woman between 35 and 50 years old in good health. Some clones in this sample may be carry-over from other donors' samples.

V is TRBV5-4 and J is TRBJ2-1; 14 bases line up with TRBD2. Germline loops: CDR1 SGHNT, CDR2 YYREEE (reference sequence). The CDR3 is 19 amino acids. V gave up 4 bases and J gave up 6 bases; unmatched junction bases: 15. This CDR3 is CASSPGGTSGSLLRNEQFF. CDR3 bases: TGTGCCAGCAGCCCCGGAGGGACTAGCGGGAGTTTACTACGCAATGAGCAGTTCTTC. Together with reference TRBV5-4 and TRBJ2-1, the CDR3 gives the full variable domain: ETGVTQSPTHLIKTRGQQVTLRCSSQSGHNTVSWYQQALGQGPQFIFQYYREEENGRGNFPPRFSGLQFPNYSSELNVNALELDDSALYLCASSPGGTSGSLLRNEQFFGPGTRLTVL.

Of note for this clone: One end of the junction does not line up with germline, which may come from a read error. The chain recombines TRBV28 with TRBJ2-3; D unresolved. Germline loops: CDR1 MDHEN, CDR2 SYDVKM. CDR3 length: 15 amino acids. CDR3 sequence reads: CAGSLATDLADTQYF. CDR3 DNA: TGTGCCGGCAGTTTGGCGACCGACTTAGCAGATACGCAGTATTTT. Together with reference TRBV28 and TRBJ2-3, the CDR3 gives the full variable domain: DVKVTQSSRYLVKRTGEKVFLECVQDMDHENMFWYRQDPGLGLRLIYFSYDVKMKEKGDIPEGYSVSREKKERFSLILESASTNQTSMYLCAGSLATDLADTQYFGPGTRLTVL.

V gene TRBV10-1 combines with J gene TRBJ2-7; a weak D match, TRBD2 (5 bases). V lost 7 bases, J lost 6 bases, and 25 bases lay in between. Germline loops: CDR1 WNHNN, CDR2 SYGVQD (reference sequence). This CDR3 is 16 amino acids long. DNA of the CDR3: TGCGCCAGCACTCGAGAGGGCAGGCACCTTCGTCGCGAGCAGTACTTC. Protein product: CASTREGRHLRREQYF.

The V and J genes are TRBV20-1 and TRBJ2-3; no clear D. From germline, CDR1 is DFQATT and CDR2 SNEGSKA (reference sequence). This CDR3 is built from 11 residues. V lost 8 bases, J lost 2 bases, and 8 bases lay in between. The CDR3 here is CSTSPTDTQYF. The CDR3 coding sequence is TGCAGTACTTCCCCCACAGATACGCAGTATTTT.

This clone was seen just once. The chain joins TRBV30 to TRBJ1-2; 7 nucleotides line up with TRBD1. Unmatched junction bases numbered 9, after V lost 4 bases and J lost 4 bases. There are 14 residues in the CDR3. CDR1 and CDR2 (germline): GTSNPN, SVGIG (reference sequence). DNA of the CDR3: TGTGCCTGGACCACGGGACAGACTTTCTATGGCTACACCTTC. Its protein product is CAWTTGQTFYGYTF.

Turning to this clone: A junction end diverges from the germline sequence, so it may reflect a read error. The rearrangement uses TRBV2 and TRBJ2-6; no definite D call. The CDR3 is 14 amino acids. The V gene's germline CDR1 is SNHLY and CDR2 FYNNEI. In DNA form, the CDR3 reads TGTGCCAGCAGGGAAGATTCTGGGGCCAACGTCCTGACTTTC. It codes for CASREDSGANVLTF.